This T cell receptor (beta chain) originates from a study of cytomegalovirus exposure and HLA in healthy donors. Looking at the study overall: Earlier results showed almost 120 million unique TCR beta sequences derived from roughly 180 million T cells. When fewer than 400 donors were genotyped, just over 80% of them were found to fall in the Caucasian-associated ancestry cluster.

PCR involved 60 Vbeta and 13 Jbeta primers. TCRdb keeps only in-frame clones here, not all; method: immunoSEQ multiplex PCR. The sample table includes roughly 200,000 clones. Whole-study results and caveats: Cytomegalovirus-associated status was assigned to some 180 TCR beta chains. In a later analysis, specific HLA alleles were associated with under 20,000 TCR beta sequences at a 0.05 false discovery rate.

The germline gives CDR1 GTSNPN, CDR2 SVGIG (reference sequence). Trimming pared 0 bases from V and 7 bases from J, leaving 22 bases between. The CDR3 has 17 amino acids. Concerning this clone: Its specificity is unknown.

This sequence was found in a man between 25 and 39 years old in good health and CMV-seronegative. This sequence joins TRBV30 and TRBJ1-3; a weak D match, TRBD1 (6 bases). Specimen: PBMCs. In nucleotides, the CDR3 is TGTGCCTGGAGTGTACTGTCACAGGGAAATGTGTTCAACACCATATATTTT. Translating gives CAWSVLSQGNVFNTIYF.